This T cell receptor beta chain was captured by sequencing in a study of OX40 agonist ivuxolimab in advanced cancers. About the study: Ivuxolimab, an agonistic anti-OX40 (CD134) antibody, was given to patients. Previous treatment with anti-PD-1, anti-PD-L1 or anti-CTLA-4 therapy was allowed; 40% had received some.

Excluded were patients having autoimmune disease history or systemic immunosuppression. CDR1 is MNHEY and CDR2 is SMNVEV in the germline V gene (reference sequence). Trimming pared 3 bases from V and 0 bases from J, leaving 9 bases between. This CDR3 region has 15 residues. Produced via immunoSEQ multiplex PCR; TCRdb's table is partial and in-frame only. The sample records tens of thousands of clones, roughly 86% being singletons. The rearrangement links TRBV27 to TRBJ2-1; no firm D call. The sequenced sample was CD4+ or CD8+ T cells sorted from blood, obtained in a trial of the OX40 agonist ivuxolimab. This clonotype was sampled from an adult with an advanced solid tumor such as melanoma, head and neck, liver or kidney cancer. CDR3 DNA sequence: TGTGCCAGCAGTTTCTACGGAAGCTCCTACAATGAGCAGTTCTTC. Amino acids: CASSFYGSSYNEQFF.